Below are 6 T cell receptor beta chains sequenced from a single sample in a study of radiation and T cells in renal cell carcinoma. As to time point: blood 4 weeks post-SBRT, at nephrectomy. Sample treatment: 15 Gy SBRT to primary tumor, nephrectomy 4 weeks later. Method: immunoSEQ multiplex PCR; TCRdb's copy keeps in-frame clones and lacks some. The sample shows some 78,000 clones, roughly nine tenths of them seen only once. The sequences come from blood, collected from a patient whose treatment included radiotherapy and nephrectomy. The origin of the receptors is a woman in her 70s with renal cell carcinoma.

The V call is TRBV6-1, the J call TRBJ2-4, with D perhaps TRBD1 (7 bases). V was shortened by 1 base and J by 8 bases, with 18 bases between the two germline ends. Germline assignment: CDR1 MNHNS and CDR2 SASEGT. The CDR3 length is 16 residues. The CDR3 reads CASSEGFSGGFHIQYF. DNA of the CDR3: TGTGCCAGCAGTGAAGGGTTTTCAGGGGGGTTTCACATTCAGTACTTC.

The gene calls are TRBV7-2 and TRBJ1-1; 7 bases fit TRBD1. V was pared by 1 base and J by 3 bases, with 2 bases of the junction left unmatched. The CDR3 loop spans 14 amino acids. Germline V gene data show CDR1 as SGHTA and CDR2 as FQGNSA. CDR3 region: CASSLEGGYTEAFF. CDR3 DNA: TGTGCCAGCAGCTTAGAAGGGGGCTACACTGAAGCTTTCTTT.

The rearrangement links TRBV19 to TRBJ1-1, with 7 nucleotides matching TRBD1. This CDR3 has 18 residues. Germline assignment: CDR1 LNHDA and CDR2 SQIVND (reference sequence). Trimming cost V 2 bases and J 1 base; bases outside gene matches: 13. CDR3 nucleotides: TGTGCCAGTAGTATACGGGTAATAGGAGACAGGGCGAACACTGAAGCTTTCTTT. Residues: CASSIRVIGDRANTEAFF.

The rearrangement links TRBV4-2 to TRBJ2-2; 7 bases align to TRBD1. The CDR3 has 15 amino acids. J lost 6 bases, V lost 2 bases, and 6 bases had no gene match. Germline V gene sequence: CDR1 LGHNA, CDR2 YNFKEQ. The CDR3 bases are TGTGCCAGCAGCCAAATAACGCAGGGGGCCGGGGAGCTGTTTTTT. This gives the protein CASSQITQGAGELFF.

This clone appeared once. The gene calls are TRBV5-1 and TRBJ1-5, with a possible D match to TRBD1 (6 bases). With 0 bases removed from V and 2 bases from J, the gap between germline ends came to 9 bases. The CDR3 covers 15 residues. The germline V gene has CDR1 SGHRS and CDR2 YFSETQ. The CDR3 DNA sequence: TGCGCCAGCAGCTTGGAACAGGGCGGCAATCAGCCCCAGCATTTT. It encodes CASSLEQGGNQPQHF.

The rearrangement uses TRBV15 and TRBJ2-7, with TRBD1 matching 7 bases. Germline lookup yields CDR1 LNHNV and CDR2 YYDKDF (reference sequence). The CDR3 has 17 residues. With 0 bases clipped from V and 1 base from J, the junction kept 9 bases outside the gene matches. The CDR3 nucleotides are TGTGCCACCAGCAGAGATTGGTGGCAGGGGGTATCCTACGAGCAGTACTTC. This codes for CATSRDWWQGVSYEQYF.